This T cell receptor (beta chain) was obtained from a study of blood T cell repertoires in COVID-19. As for the study in general: Material from acute and convalescent COVID-19 was sourced from the United States, Italy and Spain. T cells, B-cell-depleted T cells, or PBMCs supplied cDNA or gDNA.

As originally analysed: Estimated nucleated cell counts came from reference gene primer amplification. The data were produced by immunoSEQ multiplex PCR, yet TCRdb's version contains in-frame clones alone and is incomplete. The DNA gave D and trimming, while V, J and clone size come from that table. The sample gives approximately 200,000 clones, just under 90% of which show up once; approximately 6.2% is in the top ten. Sequencing was performed on peripheral blood. This TCR derives from a man aged 55 to 70 who had recovered from COVID-19.

This CDR3 is CASSTPGPGGAGNEQFF. DNA for the CDR3: TGCGCCAGCAGCACTCCCGGCCCCGGGGGGGCCGGAAATGAGCAGTTCTTC. The chain recombines TRBV4-1 with TRBJ2-1; 8 bases line up with TRBD2. Germline loops: CDR1 MGHRA, CDR2 YSYEKL. The CDR3 is 17 amino acids. V lost 5 bases and J lost 7; bases outside the gene matches: 16.